The 6 T cell receptor beta chains in this list originate from one sample, sequenced in a study of T-cell reconstitution after alpha-beta-depleted transplantation in children. Unique molecular identifiers tagged the TCRbeta library. In TCRdb, the PCR reads were re-called with MiXCR into one record per CDR3 protein. The sample holds approximately 130,000 distinct CDR3 sequences, roughly 10% seen once. The sequencing here drew on PBMCs, mostly from graft donor cells, taken 180 days after TCRalphabeta/CD19-depleted stem cell transplant. Receptors originate from a girl under three years old who had a stem cell transplant for combined immunodeficiency, so the T cells may come from the graft donor.

This clonotype has only a few counts. V usage is TRBV11-1 and J usage is TRBJ2-5, with D possibly being TRBD2 (6 bases). CDR1 is SGHAT, CDR2 FQDESV, per germline (reference sequence). V lost 5 bases to trimming and J lost 0 bases, with 7 bases between them. CDR3 length: 13 residues. CDR3 amino acids: CASSRDYQETQYF. DNA of the CDR3: TGTGCCAGCAGCCGGGACTACCAAGAGACCCAGTACTTC.

The chain joins TRBV29-1 to TRBJ2-7; D tentatively fits TRBD1 or TRBD2 (7 bases each). CDR3 length equals 15 residues. CDR1 and CDR2 from the germline V gene are SQVTM and ANQGSEA. V was clipped by 6 bases and J by 4 bases, with 22 bases between them. The CDR3 is CSVGDSGTTPYEQYF. CDR3 bases: TGCAGCGTGGGGGACAGCGGGACTACTCCGTACGAGCAGTACTTC.

This clonotype has at least ten counts. The gene calls are TRBV5-1 and TRBJ2-1; tentatively, D is TRBD1 or TRBD2 (5 bases each). Per the germline V gene, CDR1 is SGHRS and CDR2 is YFSETQ. This CDR3 comprises 14 residues. V lost 0 bases to trimming and J lost 6 bases, with 10 bases between them. Written as DNA, the CDR3 is TGCGCCAGCAGCTTGGCGGGACGAGGCAATGAGCAGTTCTTC. The encoded protein is CASSLAGRGNEQFF.

In this sample, this clonotype turned up a few times. The J gene is TRBJ2-1, the V gene TRBV5-1, with D hard to call. The germline gives CDR1 SGHRS, CDR2 YFSETQ. CDR3 length: 13 residues. Deletions cut 0 bases from V and 4 bases from J, with 5 bases between. The CDR3: CASSLENYNEQFF. DNA of the CDR3: TGCGCCAGCAGCTTGGAGAATTACAATGAGCAGTTCTTC.

About this clonotype: The junction and the germline gene differ at one end; a read error may be behind it. The gene calls are TRBV6-2 or TRBV6-3 and TRBJ2-3, with 8 bases fitting TRBD1. The germline V gene has CDR1 MNHEY and CDR2 SVGEGT. This CDR3 contains 12 residues. CDR3 protein: CASSRTGGSLDF. The CDR3 DNA sequence: TGTGCCAGCAGTCGAACAGGGGGATCTTTGGATTTT.

This clonotype has more than one count but fewer than ten. The chain employs TRBV6-1 and TRBJ2-3; 8 bases are shared with TRBD1. There are 13 residues in the CDR3. Unmatched junction bases numbered 13, after V lost 6 bases and J lost 14 bases. Looked up from germline, CDR1 is MNHNS and CDR2 is SASEGT. The CDR3 sequence is CASSRTRGQSTYF. In nucleotides, the CDR3 is TGTGCCAGCAGCCGAACCAGGGGGCAATCCACGTATTTT.